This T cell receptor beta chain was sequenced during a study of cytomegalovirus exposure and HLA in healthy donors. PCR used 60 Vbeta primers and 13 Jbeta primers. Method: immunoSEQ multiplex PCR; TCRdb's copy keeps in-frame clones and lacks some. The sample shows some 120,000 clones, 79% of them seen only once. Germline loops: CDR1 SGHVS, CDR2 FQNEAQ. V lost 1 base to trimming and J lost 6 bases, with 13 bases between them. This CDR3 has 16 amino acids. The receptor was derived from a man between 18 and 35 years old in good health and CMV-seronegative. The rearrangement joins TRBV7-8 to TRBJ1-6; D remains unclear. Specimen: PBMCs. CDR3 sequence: CASSLVFGSPNSPLHF. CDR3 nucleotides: TGTGCCAGCAGCTTAGTTTTCGGGTCGCCTAATTCACCCCTCCACTTT.